These 2 T cell receptor beta chains came from one sample sequenced in a study of identical twins' blood T cells. TCRdb re-called the 5' RACE reads through MiXCR, storing one row per CDR3 protein. Of fewer than 450,000 distinct CDR3 sequences listed, under 30% are singletons. The specimen sequenced was PBMCs. The receptors stem from a woman aged 18 to 49 in good health.

The chain is built from TRBV5-8 and TRBJ2-3; D is unclear. This CDR3 contains 14 residues. Germline V gives CDR1 SGHTS, CDR2 YDEGEE. V lost 7 bases and J lost 4, with 16 bases in between. CDR3 coding DNA: TGTGCCAGCGCTCGCGGCCCCTCCCCAGATACGCAGTATTTT. Amino acids: CASARGPSPDTQYF.

In its sample, this clonotype was seen a few times. This rearrangement joins TRBV20-1 to TRBJ2-7; D might be TRBD1 (6 bases). The CDR3 is 14 residues long. The germline V and J ends were trimmed by 3 bases and 2 bases, with 14 bases remaining between them. Germline CDR1 DFQATT, CDR2 SNEGSKA (reference sequence). CDR3 coding DNA: TGCAGTGCTAGGGGATCCAGGGGTGCCTACGAGCAGTACTTC. Its protein product is CSARGSRGAYEQYF.